This T cell receptor beta chain derives from a study of Ad26.COV2.S vaccination and SARS-CoV-2 variants. Study at large: The donor belonged to the COV1001 Ad26.COV2.S trial arm. Participants got Ad26.COV2.S intramuscularly, once or twice 56 days apart.

Comments on this clone: Its cognate antigen is unknown.

Data came from immunoSEQ multiplex PCR; TCRdb stores just in-frame clones and leaves some out. The sample includes some 240,000 clones, 87% of them seen just once. Study-wide findings and caveats: Responses of T cells in total may have been underestimated by the TCR breadth and depth analyses.

Treatment denoted: 19 received Ad26.COV2.S at low or high dose, single or two shots; about five received placebo; per-sample allocation not given. The samples date from day 63 after the first vaccine or placebo injection. Boston hosted the donor, who was an adult aged 18-55 years. Germline CDR1 is KGHSH and CDR2 is LQKENI. V was trimmed by 3 bases and J by 5 bases, leaving 19 bases between them. The CDR3 is made up of 17 amino acids. The source material was peripheral blood, sampled in a trial of Ad26.COV2.S vaccine versus placebo. The chain carries TRBV18 and TRBJ1-4, with a tentative D call TRBD1 (6 bases). This clonotype was sampled from a person aged 18 to 59 who received the Ad26.COV2.S COVID-19 vaccine or a placebo. The DNA of the CDR3 is TGTGCCAGCTCACCGATCCCGGGGGCGTCGGCAAATGAAAAACTGTTTTTT. Its translation is CASSPIPGASANEKLFF.